Sequencing of this TCR beta chain was carried out in a study of glioma-infiltrating T cells. Background on the study: Glioblastomas were WHO grade IV, sampled at first diagnosis; low-grade were grade II. General observations from the study: Tissue-blood divergence was below expectation in non-neoplastic patients, above in gliomas. A blood CDR3 motif signature was depleted in highly divergent patients.

Germline values: CDR1 DFQATT, CDR2 SNEGSKA (reference sequence). The ends lost 2 bases at V and 2 bases at J; junction bases unmatched: 5. The CDR3 consists of 14 residues. Amplification of TCR alpha and beta CDR3 regions from RNA used iRepertoire nested multiplex PCR. Input was about 95-400 ng of tissue mRNA or PBMC total RNA. TCRdb independently ran MiXCR on the multiplex PCR reads; one entry per CDR3 protein. The sample yields 400,000 or so distinct CDR3 sequences, 41% seen once. Of note for this clonotype: Its antigen is not identified.

The source material was glioma tissue, nonneoplastic brain tissue, or PBMCs (not recorded which). The gene calls are TRBV20-1 and TRBJ1-1; 7 positions agree with TRBD1. The receptor comes from a human donor with low-grade glioma or glioblastoma, undergoing nonglioma brain surgery, or in good health (not recorded which). CDR3 amino acids: CSARRQGENTEAFF. The CDR3 coding sequence is TGCAGTGCTAGAAGACAGGGTGAAAACACTGAAGCTTTCTTT.